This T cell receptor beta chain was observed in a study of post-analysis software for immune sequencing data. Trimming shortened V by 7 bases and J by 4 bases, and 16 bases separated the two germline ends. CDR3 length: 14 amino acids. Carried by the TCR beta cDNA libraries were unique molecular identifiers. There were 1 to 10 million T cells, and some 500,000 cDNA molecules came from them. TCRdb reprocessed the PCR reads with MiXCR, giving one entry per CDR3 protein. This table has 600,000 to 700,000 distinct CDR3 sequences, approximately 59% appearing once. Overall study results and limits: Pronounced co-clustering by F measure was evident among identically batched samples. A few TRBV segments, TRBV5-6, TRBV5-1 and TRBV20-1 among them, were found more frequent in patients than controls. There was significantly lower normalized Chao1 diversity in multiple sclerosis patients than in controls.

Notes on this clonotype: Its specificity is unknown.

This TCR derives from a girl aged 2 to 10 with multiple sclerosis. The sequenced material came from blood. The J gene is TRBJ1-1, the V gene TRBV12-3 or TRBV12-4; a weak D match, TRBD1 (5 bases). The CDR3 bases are TGTGCCAGCACCTTCCCAGGGCTTAGCACTGAAGCTTTCTTT. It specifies CASTFPGLSTEAFF.